This T cell receptor (beta chain) derives from a study of T-cell reconstitution after alpha-beta-depleted transplantation in children. This CDR3 has 15 amino acids. Germline loops: CDR1 SGDLS, CDR2 YYNGEE. V lost 4 bases to trimming and J lost 6 bases; unmatched junction nucleotides: 9. This clonotype showed up just a few times. Using unique molecular identifiers, the investigators prepared the TCRbeta library. Each CDR3 protein is one row after TCRdb ran MiXCR on the PCR reads. The data contain about 400,000 distinct CDR3 sequences, approximately 20% of them singletons. Sequences were derived from PBMCs from the stem cell graft donor, sampled from the stem cell graft. This chain joins TRBV9 and TRBJ2-3; TRBD2 agrees at 9 bases. The receptor's source is a human donor who donated a stem cell graft to a child with acute myeloid leukemia. The CDR3 nucleotides read TGTGCCAGCAGCAATAGCGGGAGTCAGGCTGATACGCAGTATTTT. Translation gives CASSNSGSQADTQYF.